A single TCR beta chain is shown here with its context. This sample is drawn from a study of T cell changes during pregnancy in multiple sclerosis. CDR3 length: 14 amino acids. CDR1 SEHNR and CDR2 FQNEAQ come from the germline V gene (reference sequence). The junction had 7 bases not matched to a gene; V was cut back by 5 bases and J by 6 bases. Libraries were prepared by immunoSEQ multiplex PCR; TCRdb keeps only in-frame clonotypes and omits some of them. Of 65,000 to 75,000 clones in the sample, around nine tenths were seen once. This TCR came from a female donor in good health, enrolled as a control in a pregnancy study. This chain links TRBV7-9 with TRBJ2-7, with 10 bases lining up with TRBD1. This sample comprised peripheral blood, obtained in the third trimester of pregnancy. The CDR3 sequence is CASSPGQGGSEQYF. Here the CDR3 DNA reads TGTGCCAGCAGCCCCGGACAGGGGGGAAGCGAGCAGTACTTC.